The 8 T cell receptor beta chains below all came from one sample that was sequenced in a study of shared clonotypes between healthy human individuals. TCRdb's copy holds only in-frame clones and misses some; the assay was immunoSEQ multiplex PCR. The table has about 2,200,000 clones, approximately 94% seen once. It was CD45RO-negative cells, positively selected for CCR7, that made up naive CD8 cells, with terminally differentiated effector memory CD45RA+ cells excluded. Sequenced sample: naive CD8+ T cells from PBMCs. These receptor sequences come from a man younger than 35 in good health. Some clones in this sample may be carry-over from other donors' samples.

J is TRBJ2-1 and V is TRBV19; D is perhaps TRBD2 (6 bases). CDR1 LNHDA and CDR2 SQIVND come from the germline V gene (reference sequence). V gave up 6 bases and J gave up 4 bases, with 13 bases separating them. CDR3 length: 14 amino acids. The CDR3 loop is CASSWQGGYNEQFF. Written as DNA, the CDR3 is TGTGCCAGTAGCTGGCAGGGAGGATACAATGAGCAGTTCTTC.

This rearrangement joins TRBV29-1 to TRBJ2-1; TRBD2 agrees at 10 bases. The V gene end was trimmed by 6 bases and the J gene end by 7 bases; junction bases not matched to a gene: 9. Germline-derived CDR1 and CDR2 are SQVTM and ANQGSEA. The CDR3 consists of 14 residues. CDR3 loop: CSVDSSGGLNEQFF. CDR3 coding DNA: TGCAGCGTGGATTCTAGCGGGGGCCTAAATGAGCAGTTCTTC.

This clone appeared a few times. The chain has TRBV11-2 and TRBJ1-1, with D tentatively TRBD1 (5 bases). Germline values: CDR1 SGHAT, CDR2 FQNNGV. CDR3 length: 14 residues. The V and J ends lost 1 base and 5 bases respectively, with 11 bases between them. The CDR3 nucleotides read TGTGCCAGCAGCTTAGGGGGGTGGCTGACTGAAGCTTTCTTT. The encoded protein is CASSLGGWLTEAFF.

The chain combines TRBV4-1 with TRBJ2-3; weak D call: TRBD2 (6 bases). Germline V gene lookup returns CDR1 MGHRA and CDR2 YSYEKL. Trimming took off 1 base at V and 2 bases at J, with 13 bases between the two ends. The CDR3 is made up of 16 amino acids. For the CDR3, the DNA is TGCGCCAGCAGCCAAGCGGGGGACGGGGACACAGATACGCAGTATTTT. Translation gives CASSQAGDGDTDTQYF.

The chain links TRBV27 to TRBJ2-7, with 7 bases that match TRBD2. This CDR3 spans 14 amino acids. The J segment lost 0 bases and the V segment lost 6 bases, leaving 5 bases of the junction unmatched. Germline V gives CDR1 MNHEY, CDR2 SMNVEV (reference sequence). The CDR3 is CASRGGSASYEQYF. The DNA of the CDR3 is TGTGCCAGCAGGGGCGGGAGCGCCTCCTACGAGCAGTACTTC.

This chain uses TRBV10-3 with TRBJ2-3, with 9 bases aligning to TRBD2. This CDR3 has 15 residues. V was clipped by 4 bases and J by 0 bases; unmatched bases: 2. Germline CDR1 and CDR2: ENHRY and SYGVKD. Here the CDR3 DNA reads TGTGCCATCAGTGCAACTAGCGGGAGCACAGATACGCAGTATTTT. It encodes CAISATSGSTDTQYF.

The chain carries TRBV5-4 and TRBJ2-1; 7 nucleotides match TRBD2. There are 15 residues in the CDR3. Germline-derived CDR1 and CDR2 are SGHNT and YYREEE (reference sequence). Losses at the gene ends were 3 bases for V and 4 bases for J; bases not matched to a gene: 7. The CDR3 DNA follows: TGTGCCAGCAGCTCCGGCACTAGCGAATACAATGAGCAGTTCTTC. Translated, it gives CASSSGTSEYNEQFF.

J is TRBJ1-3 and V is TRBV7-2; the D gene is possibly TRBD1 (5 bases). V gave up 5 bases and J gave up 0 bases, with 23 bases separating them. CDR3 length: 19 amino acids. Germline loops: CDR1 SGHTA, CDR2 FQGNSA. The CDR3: CASSHGTPRTFDSGNTIYF. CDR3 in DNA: TGTGCCAGCAGCCACGGGACCCCCCGTACCTTCGACTCTGGAAACACCATATATTTT.